Listed below are T cell receptor beta chains from one sample, sequenced in a study of T-cell reconstitution after alpha-beta-depleted transplantation in children. TCRdb called the PCR reads again in MiXCR, with one record for every CDR3 protein. The sample lists 380,000 or so distinct CDR3 sequences, 13% seen once, with roughly 4.3% in the top ten. This sample comprised PBMCs, obtained from the stem cell graft. These receptors were obtained from a human donor who donated a stem cell graft to a child with Fanconi anemia. Both conserved end residues are trimmed from each CDR3. The order of the fields is V gene, J gene, CDR3 length, CDR3 protein.

v_call: TRBV6-1; j_call: TRBJ2-3; cdr3_length: 13; cdr3_aa: ASSDWGLSTDTQY
v_call: TRBV29-1; j_call: TRBJ2-5; cdr3_length: 13; cdr3_aa: SVAGDREGQETQY
v_call: TRBV5-1; j_call: TRBJ1-1; cdr3_length: 12; cdr3_aa: ASSNPGGDPEAF
v_call: TRBV6-1; j_call: TRBJ2-2; cdr3_length: 12; cdr3_aa: ASSETGYTGELF
v_call: TRBV12-3/TRBV12-4; j_call: TRBJ2-1; cdr3_length: 11; cdr3_aa: ASTGVKWNEQF
v_call: TRBV14; j_call: TRBJ2-1; cdr3_length: 13; cdr3_aa: ASSQIGGSLNEQF
v_call: TRBV5-6; j_call: TRBJ2-3; cdr3_length: 13; cdr3_aa: ASSFRRGLTDTQY
v_call: TRBV7-2; j_call: TRBJ2-5; cdr3_length: 11; cdr3_aa: ASSSRPGETQY
v_call: TRBV12-3/TRBV12-4; j_call: TRBJ1-1; cdr3_length: 12; cdr3_aa: ASSFGQADFGAF
v_call: TRBV20-1; j_call: TRBJ2-3; cdr3_length: 15; cdr3_aa: SARPSWGDSSTDTQY
v_call: TRBV5-1; j_call: TRBJ1-2; cdr3_length: 13; cdr3_aa: ASSAGQGGNYGYT
v_call: TRBV20-1; j_call: TRBJ2-3; cdr3_length: 10; cdr3_aa: SAFLSTDTQY
v_call: TRBV7-9; j_call: TRBJ2-1; cdr3_length: 14; cdr3_aa: ASSLEQGSPYNEQF
v_call: TRBV12-3/TRBV12-4; j_call: TRBJ1-3; cdr3_length: 12; cdr3_aa: ASGRSSSGNTIY
v_call: TRBV5-8; j_call: TRBJ1-5; cdr3_length: 15; cdr3_aa: ASSSPSRDLGNQPQH
v_call: TRBV10-3; j_call: TRBJ2-1; cdr3_length: 9; cdr3_aa: AIGGRNEQF
v_call: TRBV27; j_call: TRBJ1-4; cdr3_length: 12; cdr3_aa: ASSSLDRGEKLF
v_call: TRBV7-2; j_call: TRBJ2-3; cdr3_length: 14; cdr3_aa: ATPRSALLYTDTQY
v_call: TRBV5-1; j_call: TRBJ2-5; cdr3_length: 14; cdr3_aa: ASSGQGRGGEETQY
v_call: TRBV5-6; j_call: TRBJ2-3; cdr3_length: 14; cdr3_aa: ASSPGLAGSTDTQY
v_call: TRBV4-2; j_call: TRBJ1-4; cdr3_length: 12; cdr3_aa: ASSPPATNEKLF
v_call: TRBV29-1; j_call: TRBJ2-3; cdr3_length: 11; cdr3_aa: SVVAGTTDTQY
v_call: TRBV12-3/TRBV12-4; j_call: TRBJ1-2; cdr3_length: 14; cdr3_aa: ASRSHGQTINYGYT
v_call: TRBV11-3; j_call: TRBJ2-2; cdr3_length: 11; cdr3_aa: ASSPLRTGELF
v_call: TRBV12-3/TRBV12-4; j_call: TRBJ2-1; cdr3_length: 9; cdr3_aa: ASSYSNEQF
v_call: TRBV6-1; j_call: TRBJ2-7; cdr3_length: 11; cdr3_aa: ASRQRGTYEQY
v_call: TRBV4-3; j_call: TRBJ2-1; cdr3_length: 15; cdr3_aa: ASSQEGAGSSYNEQF
v_call: TRBV12-3/TRBV12-4; j_call: TRBJ2-7; cdr3_length: 13; cdr3_aa: ASSQSKGGGHEQY
v_call: TRBV27; j_call: TRBJ2-1; cdr3_length: 15; cdr3_aa: ASSLGTSGGSYNEQF
v_call: TRBV6-1; j_call: TRBJ2-3; cdr3_length: 12; cdr3_aa: ASSPDRASDTQY
v_call: TRBV5-8; j_call: TRBJ1-1; cdr3_length: 12; cdr3_aa: ASSPEAWNTEAF
v_call: TRBV5-1; j_call: TRBJ2-3; cdr3_length: 12; cdr3_aa: ASGSQGGTDTQY
v_call: TRBV7-2; j_call: TRBJ2-3; cdr3_length: 12; cdr3_aa: ASSSRSYTDTQY
v_call: TRBV4-1; j_call: TRBJ1-1; cdr3_length: 14; cdr3_aa: ASSQERTGIYLRAF
v_call: TRBV15; j_call: TRBJ2-5; cdr3_length: 14; cdr3_aa: ATSSEPGLAQETQY
v_call: TRBV14; j_call: TRBJ1-1; cdr3_length: 13; cdr3_aa: ASSHFGTGKTEAF
v_call: TRBV6-6; j_call: TRBJ1-2; cdr3_length: 10; cdr3_aa: ASSSQGNGYT
v_call: TRBV20-1; j_call: TRBJ2-7; cdr3_length: 14; cdr3_aa: SASGLAGGRSYEQY
v_call: TRBV20-1; j_call: TRBJ2-2; cdr3_length: 13; cdr3_aa: SASPQGAQTGELF
v_call: TRBV18; j_call: TRBJ2-1; cdr3_length: 14; cdr3_aa: ASSQAWDRGRDEQF
v_call: TRBV7-3; j_call: TRBJ2-3; cdr3_length: 12; cdr3_aa: ASSPGGFTDTQY
v_call: TRBV7-6; j_call: TRBJ2-3; cdr3_length: 11; cdr3_aa: ASSLEAGDTQY